The T cell receptor beta chain under discussion was sequenced for a study of blood T cell repertoires in COVID-19. Study background: The samples span acute and convalescent COVID-19 from the United States, Italy and Spain.

The authors' processing: Amplification of reference gene primers was used by the study to estimate nucleated cell counts. Measured with immunoSEQ multiplex PCR; TCRdb has only the in-frame clones, and not every one. Clone size and V and J calls were adopted from that table, with D and trimming inferred from the DNA. The sample records some 460,000 clones, roughly 90% being singletons. Germline assignment: CDR1 SGHVS and CDR2 FQNEAQ. CDR3 length: 14 amino acids. V shed 5 bases, J shed 5 bases, and the junction held 4 bases outside the gene matches. Sequencing was carried out using peripheral blood. This sequence joins TRBV7-8 and TRBJ2-5; 11 positions match TRBD1. The source of this sequence is a woman aged 25 to 39 with acute or convalescent COVID-19. The CDR3 reads CASSGQGAKETQYF. CDR3 bases: TGTGCCAGCAGCGGACAGGGGGCAAAGGAGACCCAGTACTTC.